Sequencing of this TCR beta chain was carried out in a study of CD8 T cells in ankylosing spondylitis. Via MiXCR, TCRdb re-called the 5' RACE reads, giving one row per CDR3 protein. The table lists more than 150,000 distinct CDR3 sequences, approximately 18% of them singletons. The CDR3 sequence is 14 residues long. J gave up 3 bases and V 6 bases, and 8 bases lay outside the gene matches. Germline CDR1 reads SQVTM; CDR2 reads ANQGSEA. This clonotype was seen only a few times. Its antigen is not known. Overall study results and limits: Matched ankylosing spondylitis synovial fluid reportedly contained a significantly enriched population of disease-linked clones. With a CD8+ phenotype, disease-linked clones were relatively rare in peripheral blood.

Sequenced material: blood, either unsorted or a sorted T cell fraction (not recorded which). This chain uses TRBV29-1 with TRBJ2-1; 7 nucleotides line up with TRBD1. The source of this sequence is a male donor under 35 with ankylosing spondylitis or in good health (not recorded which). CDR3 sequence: CSVSDRLRYNEQFF. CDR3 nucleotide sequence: TGCAGCGTGTCGGACAGGTTGCGCTACAATGAGCAGTTCTTC.